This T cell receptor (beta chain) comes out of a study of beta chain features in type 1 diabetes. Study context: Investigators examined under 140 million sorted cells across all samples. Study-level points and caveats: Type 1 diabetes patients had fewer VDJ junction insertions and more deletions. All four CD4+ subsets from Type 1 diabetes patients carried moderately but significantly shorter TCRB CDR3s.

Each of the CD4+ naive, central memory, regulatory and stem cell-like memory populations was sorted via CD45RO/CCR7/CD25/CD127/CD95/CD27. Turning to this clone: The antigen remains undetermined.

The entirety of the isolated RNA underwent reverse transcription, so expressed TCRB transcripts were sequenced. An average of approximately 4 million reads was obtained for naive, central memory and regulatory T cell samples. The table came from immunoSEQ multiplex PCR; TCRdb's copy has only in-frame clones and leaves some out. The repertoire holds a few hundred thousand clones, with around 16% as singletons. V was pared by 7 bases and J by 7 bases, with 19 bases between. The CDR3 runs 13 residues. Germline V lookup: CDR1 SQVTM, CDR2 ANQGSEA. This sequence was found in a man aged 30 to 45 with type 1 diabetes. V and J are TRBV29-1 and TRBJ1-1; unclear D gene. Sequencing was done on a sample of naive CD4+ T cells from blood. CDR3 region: CSASGPSAFEAFF. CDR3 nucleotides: TGCAGCGCTTCCGGGCCCAGCGCGTTTGAAGCTTTCTTT.